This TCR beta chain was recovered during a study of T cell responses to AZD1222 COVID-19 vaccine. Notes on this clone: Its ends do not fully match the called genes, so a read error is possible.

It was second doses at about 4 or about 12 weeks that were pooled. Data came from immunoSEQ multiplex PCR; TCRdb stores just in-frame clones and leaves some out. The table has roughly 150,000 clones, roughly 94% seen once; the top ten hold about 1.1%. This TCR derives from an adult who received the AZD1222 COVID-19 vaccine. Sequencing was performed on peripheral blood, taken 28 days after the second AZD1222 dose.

The DNA for the CDR3 is TGTGCCAGCAGTTTCCCGGGACAGGGGGCGAGCTTT. This encodes CASSFPGQGASF. The V call is TRBV12-3 or TRBV12-4, the J call TRBJ1-1; 12 nucleotides agree with TRBD1. The CDR3 length is 12 residues.